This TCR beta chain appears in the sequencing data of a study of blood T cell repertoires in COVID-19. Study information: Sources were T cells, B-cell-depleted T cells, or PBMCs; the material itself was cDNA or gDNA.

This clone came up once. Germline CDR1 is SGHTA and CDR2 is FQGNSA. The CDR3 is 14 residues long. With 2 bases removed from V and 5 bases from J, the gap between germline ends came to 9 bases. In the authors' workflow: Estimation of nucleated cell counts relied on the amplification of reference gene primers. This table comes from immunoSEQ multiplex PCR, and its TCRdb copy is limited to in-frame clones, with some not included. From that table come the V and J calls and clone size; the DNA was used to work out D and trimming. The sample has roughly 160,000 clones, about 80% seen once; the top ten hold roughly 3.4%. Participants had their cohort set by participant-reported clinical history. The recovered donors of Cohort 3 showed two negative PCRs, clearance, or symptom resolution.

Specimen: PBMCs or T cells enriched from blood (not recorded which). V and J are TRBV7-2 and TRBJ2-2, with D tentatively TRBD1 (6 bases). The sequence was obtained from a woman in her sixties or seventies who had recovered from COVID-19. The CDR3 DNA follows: TGTGCCAGCAGCTTAACCGGACAGACCGGGGAGCTGTTTTTT. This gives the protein CASSLTGQTGELFF.